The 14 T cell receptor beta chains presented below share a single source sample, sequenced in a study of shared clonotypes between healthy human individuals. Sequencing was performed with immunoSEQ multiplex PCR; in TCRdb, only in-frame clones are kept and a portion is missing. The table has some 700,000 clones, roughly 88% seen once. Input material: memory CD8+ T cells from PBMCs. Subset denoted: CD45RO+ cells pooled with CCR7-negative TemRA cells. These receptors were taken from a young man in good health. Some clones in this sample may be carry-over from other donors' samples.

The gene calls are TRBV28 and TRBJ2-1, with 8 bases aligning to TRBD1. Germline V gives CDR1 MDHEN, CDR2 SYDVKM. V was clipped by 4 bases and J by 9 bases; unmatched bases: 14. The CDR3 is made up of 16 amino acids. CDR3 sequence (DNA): TGTGCCAGCAGTTCGTTCTCGGACAGGGACGTCGGTGAGCAGTTCTTC. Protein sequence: CASSSFSDRDVGEQFF.

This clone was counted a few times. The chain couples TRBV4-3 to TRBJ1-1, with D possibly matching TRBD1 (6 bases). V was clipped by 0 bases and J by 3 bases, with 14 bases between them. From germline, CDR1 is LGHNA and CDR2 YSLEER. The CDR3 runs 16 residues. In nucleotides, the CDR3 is TGCGCCAGCAGCCAAGATGGGGGGGCTGGGTACACTGAAGCTTTCTTT. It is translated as CASSQDGGAGYTEAFF.

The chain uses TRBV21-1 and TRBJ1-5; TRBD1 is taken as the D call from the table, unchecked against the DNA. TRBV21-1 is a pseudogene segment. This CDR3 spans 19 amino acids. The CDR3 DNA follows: TGTGCCAGCAGTTGTTTCGGACAGTTCATCAGGACTTTAAATCAGCCCCAGCATTTT. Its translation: CASSCFGQFIRTLNQPQHF.

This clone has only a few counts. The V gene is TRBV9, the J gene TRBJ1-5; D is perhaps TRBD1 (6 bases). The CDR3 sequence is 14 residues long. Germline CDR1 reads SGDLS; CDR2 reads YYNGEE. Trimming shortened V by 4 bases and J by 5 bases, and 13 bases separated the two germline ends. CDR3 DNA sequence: TGTGCCAGCAGCACCGGCGGGGGGCATCAGCCCCAGCATTTT. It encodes CASSTGGGHQPQHF.

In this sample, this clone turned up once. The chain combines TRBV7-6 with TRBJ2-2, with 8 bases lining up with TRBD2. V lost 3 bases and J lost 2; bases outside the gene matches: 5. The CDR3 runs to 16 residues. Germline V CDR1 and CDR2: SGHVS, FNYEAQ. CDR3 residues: CASSLAGLGNTGELFF. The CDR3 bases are TGTGCCAGCAGCTTGGCGGGACTAGGCAACACCGGGGAGCTGTTTTTT.

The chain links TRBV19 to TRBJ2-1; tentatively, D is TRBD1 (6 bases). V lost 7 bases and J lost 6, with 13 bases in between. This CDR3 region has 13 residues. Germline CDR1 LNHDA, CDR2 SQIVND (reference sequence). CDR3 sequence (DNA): TGTGCCAGTACTTGGGCAGGGGTCAATGAGCAGTTCTTC. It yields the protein CASTWAGVNEQFF.

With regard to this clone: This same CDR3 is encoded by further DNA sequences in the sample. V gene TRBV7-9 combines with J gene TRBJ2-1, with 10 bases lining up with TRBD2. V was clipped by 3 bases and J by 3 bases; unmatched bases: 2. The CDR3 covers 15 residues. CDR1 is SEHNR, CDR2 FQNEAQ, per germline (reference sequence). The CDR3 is CASSFSSGSYNEQFF. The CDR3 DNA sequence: TGTGCCAGCAGCTTCTCTAGCGGGAGCTACAATGAGCAGTTCTTC.

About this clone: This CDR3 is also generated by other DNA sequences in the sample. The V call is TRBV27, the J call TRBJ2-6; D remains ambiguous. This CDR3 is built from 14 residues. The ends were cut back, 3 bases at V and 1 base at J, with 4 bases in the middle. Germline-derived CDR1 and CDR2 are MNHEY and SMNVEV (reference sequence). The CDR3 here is CASSLRSGANVLTF. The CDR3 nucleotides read TGTGCCAGCAGTTTGAGGTCTGGGGCCAACGTCCTGACTTTC.

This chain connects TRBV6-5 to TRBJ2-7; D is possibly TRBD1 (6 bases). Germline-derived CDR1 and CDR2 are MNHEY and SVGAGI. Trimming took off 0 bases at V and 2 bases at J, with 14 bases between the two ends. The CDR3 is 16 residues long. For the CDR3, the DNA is TGTGCCAGCAGTTACTCTTCGGGACACACAACCTACGAGCAGTACTTC. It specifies CASSYSSGHTTYEQYF.

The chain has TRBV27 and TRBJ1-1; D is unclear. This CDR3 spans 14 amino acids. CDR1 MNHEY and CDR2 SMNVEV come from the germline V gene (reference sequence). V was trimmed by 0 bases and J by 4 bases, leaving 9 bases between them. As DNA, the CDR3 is TGTGCCAGCAGTTTATCTTCGGTCCCCACTGAAGCTTTCTTT. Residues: CASSLSSVPTEAFF.

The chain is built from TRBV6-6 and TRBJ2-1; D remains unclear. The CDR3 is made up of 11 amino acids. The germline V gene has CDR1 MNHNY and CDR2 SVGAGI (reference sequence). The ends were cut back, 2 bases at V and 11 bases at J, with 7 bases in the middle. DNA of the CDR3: TGTGCCAGCAGTTACGGTGGACAGCAGTTCTTC. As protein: CASSYGGQQFF.

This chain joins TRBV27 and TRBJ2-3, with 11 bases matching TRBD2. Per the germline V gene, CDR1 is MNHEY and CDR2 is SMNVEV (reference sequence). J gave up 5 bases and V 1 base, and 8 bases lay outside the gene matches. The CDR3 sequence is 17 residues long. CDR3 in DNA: TGTGCCAGCAGTTTATTACCACTAGCGGGAGTGGTAGATACGCAGTATTTT. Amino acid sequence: CASSLLPLAGVVDTQYF.

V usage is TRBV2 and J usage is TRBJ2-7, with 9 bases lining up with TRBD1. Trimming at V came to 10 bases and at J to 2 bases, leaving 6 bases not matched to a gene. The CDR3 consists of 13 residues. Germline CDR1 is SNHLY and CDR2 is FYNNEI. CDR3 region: CANLGQGTYEQYF. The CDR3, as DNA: TGTGCCAACCTGGGACAGGGAACCTACGAGCAGTACTTC.

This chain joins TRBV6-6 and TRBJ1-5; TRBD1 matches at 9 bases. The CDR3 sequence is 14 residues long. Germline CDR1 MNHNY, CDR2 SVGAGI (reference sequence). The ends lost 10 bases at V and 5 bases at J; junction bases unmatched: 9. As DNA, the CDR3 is TGTGCCACCCTGGACAGGGGATCGGATCAGCCCCAGCATTTT. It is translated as CATLDRGSDQPQHF.